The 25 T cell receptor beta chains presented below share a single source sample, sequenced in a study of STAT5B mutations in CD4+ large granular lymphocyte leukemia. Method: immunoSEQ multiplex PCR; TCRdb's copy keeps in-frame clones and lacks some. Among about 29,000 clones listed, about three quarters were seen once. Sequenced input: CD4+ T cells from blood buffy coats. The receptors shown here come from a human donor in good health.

The CDR3 region is CSVGGAGDTEAFF. The DNA for the CDR3 is TGCAGCGTTGGAGGGGCCGGGGACACTGAAGCTTTCTTT. The chain couples TRBV29-1 to TRBJ1-1; D perhaps matches TRBD1 (5 bases). Germline V gene sequence: CDR1 SQVTM, CDR2 ANQGSEA. The CDR3 totals 13 residues. V shed 4 bases and J shed 3 bases, with 12 bases lying between them.

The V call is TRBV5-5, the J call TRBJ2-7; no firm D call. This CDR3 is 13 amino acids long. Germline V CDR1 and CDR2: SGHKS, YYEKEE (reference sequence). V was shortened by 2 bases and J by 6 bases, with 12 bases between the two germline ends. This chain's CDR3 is CASSFYPGPEQYF. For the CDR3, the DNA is TGTGCCAGCAGCTTCTATCCTGGTCCCGAGCAGTACTTC.

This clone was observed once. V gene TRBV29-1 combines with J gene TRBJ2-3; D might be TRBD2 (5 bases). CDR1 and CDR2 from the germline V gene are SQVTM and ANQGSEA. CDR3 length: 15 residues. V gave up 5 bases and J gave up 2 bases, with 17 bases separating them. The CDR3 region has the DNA TGCAGCGTTCCCACTTTCGGGGTGGTCACAGATACGCAGTATTTT. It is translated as CSVPTFGVVTDTQYF.

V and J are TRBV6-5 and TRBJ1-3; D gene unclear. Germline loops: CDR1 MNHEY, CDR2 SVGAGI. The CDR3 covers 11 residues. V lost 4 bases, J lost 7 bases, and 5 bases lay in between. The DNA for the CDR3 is TGTGCCAGCAGTTTCGGGAACACCATATATTTT. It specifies CASSFGNTIYF.

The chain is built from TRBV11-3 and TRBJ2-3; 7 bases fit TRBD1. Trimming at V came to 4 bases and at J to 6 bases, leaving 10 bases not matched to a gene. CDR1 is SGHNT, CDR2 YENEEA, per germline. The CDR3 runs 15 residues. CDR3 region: CASSSRQGLVDTQYF. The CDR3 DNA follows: TGTGCCAGCAGCTCCCGACAGGGTTTAGTTGATACGCAGTATTTT.

CDR3 sequence: CASSRGGESTEKLFF. In DNA, the CDR3 is TGTGCCAGCAGTCGCGGGGGGGAGAGTACTGAAAAACTGTTTTTT. The rearrangement links TRBV27 to TRBJ1-4, with a weak D call TRBD1 (5 bases). Germline CDR1 reads MNHEY; CDR2 reads SMNVEV (reference sequence). V dropped 5 bases and J dropped 7 bases, with 17 bases sitting between them. CDR3 size: 15 residues.

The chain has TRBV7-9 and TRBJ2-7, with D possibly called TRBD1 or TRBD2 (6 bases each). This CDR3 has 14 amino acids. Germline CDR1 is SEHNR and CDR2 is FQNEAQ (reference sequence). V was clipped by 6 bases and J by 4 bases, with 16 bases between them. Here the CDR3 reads CASRRDTANYEQYF. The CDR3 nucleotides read TGTGCCAGCAGGCGGGACACAGCTAATTACGAGCAGTACTTC.

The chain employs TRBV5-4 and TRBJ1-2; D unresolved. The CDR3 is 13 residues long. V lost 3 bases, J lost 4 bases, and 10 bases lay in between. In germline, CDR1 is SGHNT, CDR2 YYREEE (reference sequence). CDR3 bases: TGTGCCAGCAGCTCGCCGTTAGTCTATGGCTACACCTTC. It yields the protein CASSSPLVYGYTF.

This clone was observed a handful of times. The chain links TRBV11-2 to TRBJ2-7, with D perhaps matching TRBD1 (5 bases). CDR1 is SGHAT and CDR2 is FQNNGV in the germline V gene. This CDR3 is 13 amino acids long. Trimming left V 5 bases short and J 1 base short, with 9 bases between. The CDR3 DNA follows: TGTGCCAGCAGCCTGGACACATCCTACGAGCAGTACGTC. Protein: CASSLDTSYEQYV.

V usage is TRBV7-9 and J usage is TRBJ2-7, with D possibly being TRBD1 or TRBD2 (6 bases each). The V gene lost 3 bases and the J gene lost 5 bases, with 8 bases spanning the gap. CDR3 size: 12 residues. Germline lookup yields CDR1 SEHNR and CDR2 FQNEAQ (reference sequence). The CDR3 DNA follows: TGTGCCAGCAGCTTTAGGGGGGACGAGCAGTACGTC. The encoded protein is CASSFRGDEQYV.

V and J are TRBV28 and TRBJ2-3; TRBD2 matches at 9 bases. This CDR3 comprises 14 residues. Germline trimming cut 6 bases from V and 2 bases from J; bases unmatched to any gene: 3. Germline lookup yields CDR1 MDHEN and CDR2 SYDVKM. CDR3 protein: CASRAGGITDTQYF. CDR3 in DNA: TGTGCCAGCAGGGCGGGAGGGATCACAGATACGCAGTATTTT.

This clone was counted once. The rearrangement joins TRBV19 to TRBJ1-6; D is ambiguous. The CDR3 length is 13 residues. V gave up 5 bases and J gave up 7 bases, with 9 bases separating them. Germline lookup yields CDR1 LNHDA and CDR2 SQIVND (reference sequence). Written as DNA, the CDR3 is TGTGCCAGTAGTTCAACGGAAAATTCACCCCTCCACTTT. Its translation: CASSSTENSPLHF.

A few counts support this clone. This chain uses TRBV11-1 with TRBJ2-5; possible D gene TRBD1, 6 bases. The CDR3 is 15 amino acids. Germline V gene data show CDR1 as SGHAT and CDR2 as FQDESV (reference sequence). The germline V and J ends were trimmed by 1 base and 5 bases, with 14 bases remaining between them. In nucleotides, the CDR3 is TGTGCCAGCAGCTTAGAGCAGGGGTTGTGGGAGACCCAGTACTTC. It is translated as CASSLEQGLWETQYF.

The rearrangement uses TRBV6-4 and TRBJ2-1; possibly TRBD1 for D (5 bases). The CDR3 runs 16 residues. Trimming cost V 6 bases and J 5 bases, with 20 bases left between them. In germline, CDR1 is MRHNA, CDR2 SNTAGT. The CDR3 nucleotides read TGTGCCAGCAGCGCCCTCGAAAGGGGTGATAACAATGAGCAGTTCTTC. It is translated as CASSALERGDNNEQFF.

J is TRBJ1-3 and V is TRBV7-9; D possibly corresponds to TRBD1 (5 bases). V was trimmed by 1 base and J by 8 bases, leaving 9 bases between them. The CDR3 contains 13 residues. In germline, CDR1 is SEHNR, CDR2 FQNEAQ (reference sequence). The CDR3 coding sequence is TGTGCCAGCAGCTTAGGGGGCACGGACACCATATATTTT. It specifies CASSLGGTDTIYF. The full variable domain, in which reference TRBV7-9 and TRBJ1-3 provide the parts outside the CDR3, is DTGVSQNPRHKITKRGQNVTFRCDPISEHNRLYWYRQTLGQGPEFLTYFQNEAQLEKSRLLSDRFSAERPKGSFSTLEIQRTEQGDSAMYLCASSLGGTDTIYFGEGSWLTVV.

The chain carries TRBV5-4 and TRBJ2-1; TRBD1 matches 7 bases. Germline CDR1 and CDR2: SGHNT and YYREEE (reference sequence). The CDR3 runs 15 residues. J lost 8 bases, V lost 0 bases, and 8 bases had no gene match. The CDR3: CASSLVVGGRDEQFF. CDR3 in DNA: TGTGCCAGCAGCTTGGTGGTAGGGGGCAGGGATGAGCAGTTCTTC. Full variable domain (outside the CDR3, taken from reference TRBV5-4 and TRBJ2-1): ETGVTQSPTHLIKTRGQQVTLRCSSQSGHNTVSWYQQALGQGPQFIFQYYREEENGRGNFPPRFSGLQFPNYSSELNVNALELDDSALYLCASSLVVGGRDEQFFGPGTRLTVL.

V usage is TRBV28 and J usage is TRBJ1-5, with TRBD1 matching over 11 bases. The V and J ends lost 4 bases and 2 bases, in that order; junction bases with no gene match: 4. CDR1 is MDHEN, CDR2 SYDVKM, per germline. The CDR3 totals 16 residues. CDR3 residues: CASSSPGQGGNQPQHF. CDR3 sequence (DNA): TGTGCCAGCAGTTCCCCGGGACAGGGGGGCAATCAGCCCCAGCATTTT.

CDR3 DNA: TGTGCCAGCAGTTTACAGGGGAGTTATGACAATGAGCAGTTCTTC. It specifies CASSLQGSYDNEQFF. This chain joins TRBV28 and TRBJ2-1; D perhaps matches TRBD1 (6 bases). From germline, CDR1 is MDHEN and CDR2 SYDVKM. Between the trimmed V and J ends, which lost 2 bases and 5 bases, there was a span of 13 bases. The CDR3 sequence is 15 residues long.

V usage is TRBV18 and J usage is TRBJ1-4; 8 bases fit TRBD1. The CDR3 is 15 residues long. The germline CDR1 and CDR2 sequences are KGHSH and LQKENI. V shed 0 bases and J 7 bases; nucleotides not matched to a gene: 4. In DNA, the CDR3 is TGTGCCAGCTCACCACCGGGCAGGGGGCTTGAAAAACTGTTTTTT. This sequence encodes CASSPPGRGLEKLFF.

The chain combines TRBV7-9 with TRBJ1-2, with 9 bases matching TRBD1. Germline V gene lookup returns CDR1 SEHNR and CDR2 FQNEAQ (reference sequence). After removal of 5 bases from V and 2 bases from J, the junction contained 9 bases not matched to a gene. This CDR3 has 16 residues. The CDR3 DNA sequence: TGTGCCAGCAGCCTGGGACAGGGAGTTTCCAACTATGGCTACACCTTC. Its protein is CASSLGQGVSNYGYTF.

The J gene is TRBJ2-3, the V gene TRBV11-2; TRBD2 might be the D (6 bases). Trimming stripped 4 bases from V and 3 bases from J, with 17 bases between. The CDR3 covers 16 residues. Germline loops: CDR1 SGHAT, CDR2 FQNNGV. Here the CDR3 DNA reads TGTGCCAGCAGCTCATGGGCGACTAGATCAACAGATACGCAGTATTTT. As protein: CASSSWATRSTDTQYF.

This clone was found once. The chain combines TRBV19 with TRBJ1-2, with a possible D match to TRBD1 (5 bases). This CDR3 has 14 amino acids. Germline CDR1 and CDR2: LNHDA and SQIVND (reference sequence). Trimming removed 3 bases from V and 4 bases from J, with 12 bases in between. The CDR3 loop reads CASSMSTGTYGYTF. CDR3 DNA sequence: TGTGCCAGTAGTATGTCCACAGGCACCTATGGCTACACCTTC.

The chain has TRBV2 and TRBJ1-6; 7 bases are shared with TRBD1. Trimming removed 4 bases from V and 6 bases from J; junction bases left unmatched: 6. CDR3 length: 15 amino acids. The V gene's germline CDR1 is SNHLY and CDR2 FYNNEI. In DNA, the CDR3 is TGTGCCAGCAGTGGGGGACAGCTCCCTAATTCACCCCTCCACTTT. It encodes CASSGGQLPNSPLHF.

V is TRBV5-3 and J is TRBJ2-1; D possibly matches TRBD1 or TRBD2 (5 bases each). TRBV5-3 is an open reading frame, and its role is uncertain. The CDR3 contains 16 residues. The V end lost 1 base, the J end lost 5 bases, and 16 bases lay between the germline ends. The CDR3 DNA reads TGTGCCAGAAGCTTGCCCCCCACGGGACGAAACAATGAGCAGTTCTTC. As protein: CARSLPPTGRNNEQFF.

In DNA, the CDR3 is TGTGCCAGCTCACCAGGGAGCGGGGGGTTTACGAATACGCAGTATTTT. Protein sequence: CASSPGSGGFTNTQYF. This chain connects TRBV18 to TRBJ2-3, with TRBD2 matching 9 bases. The germline CDR1 and CDR2 sequences are KGHSH and LQKENI. The ends lost 2 bases at V and 7 bases at J; junction bases unmatched: 10. The CDR3 runs to 16 residues.